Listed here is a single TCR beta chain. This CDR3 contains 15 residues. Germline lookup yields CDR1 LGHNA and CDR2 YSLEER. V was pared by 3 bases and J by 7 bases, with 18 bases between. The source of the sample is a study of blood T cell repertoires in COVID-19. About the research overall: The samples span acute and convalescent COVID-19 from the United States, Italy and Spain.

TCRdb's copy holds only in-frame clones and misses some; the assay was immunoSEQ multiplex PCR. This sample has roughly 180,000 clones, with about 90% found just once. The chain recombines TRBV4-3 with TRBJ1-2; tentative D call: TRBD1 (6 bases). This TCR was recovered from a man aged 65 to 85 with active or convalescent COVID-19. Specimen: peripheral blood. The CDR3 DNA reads TGCGCCAGCAGCCAGAGGGCCACAGGGCGGGCTGGCTACACCTTC. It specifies CASSQRATGRAGYTF.